A single sample is the source of the 5 T cell receptor beta chains below, sequenced in a study of T cells in Graves' hyperthyroidism and ophthalmopathy. From RNA transcripts, TCR beta CDR3 regions were amplified. HTBI primers drove first-round RT-PCR of the TCR CDR3. Each CDR3 protein gets one entry after TCRdb re-called the multiplex PCR reads with MiXCR. The sample yields 350,000 to 450,000 distinct CDR3 sequences, about 14% seen once. Sequencing was done on a sample of blood. The receptors stem from a middle-aged man with Graves' ophthalmopathy.

This clonotype was detected ten times or more. The chain carries TRBV12-3 or TRBV12-4 and TRBJ1-2; possible D gene TRBD1, 5 bases. Trimming took off 7 bases at V and 3 bases at J, with 12 bases between the two ends. The CDR3 covers 13 residues. DNA of the CDR3: TGTGCCAGCATCGGGCAGGGTCACTATGGCTACACCTTC. This codes for CASIGQGHYGYTF.

A few counts support this clonotype. The chain combines TRBV19 with TRBJ2-5; possibly TRBD1 or TRBD2 for D (7 bases each). Germline V gives CDR1 LNHDA, CDR2 SQIVND (reference sequence). This CDR3 has 18 residues. V was pared by 3 bases and J by 5 bases, with 25 bases between. DNA of the CDR3: TGTGCCAGTAGTATCATCTTCGGGGGGTTACAGGGGTCGGAGACCCAGTACTTC. Its translation: CASSIIFGGLQGSETQYF.

This chain connects TRBV19 to TRBJ2-6, with 7 bases aligning to TRBD2. This CDR3 spans 17 amino acids. Germline values: CDR1 LNHDA, CDR2 SQIVND (reference sequence). Trimming at V came to 1 base and at J to 4 bases, leaving 7 bases not matched to a gene. The CDR3 spells CASSIVAAGDGANVLTF. CDR3 in DNA: TGTGCCAGTAGTATAGTGGCCGCGGGAGACGGGGCCAACGTCCTGACTTTC.

This clonotype showed up many times. The chain links TRBV2 to TRBJ1-2; no clear D gene. V gave up 2 bases and J gave up 8 bases, with 12 bases separating them. The V gene's germline CDR1 is SNHLY and CDR2 FYNNEI. The CDR3 sequence is 13 residues long. The CDR3, as DNA: TGTGCCAGCAGTGAACGGTACGGGAACGGCTACACCTTC. Amino acids: CASSERYGNGYTF.

The sample holds many counts of this clonotype. The V gene is TRBV7-8, the J gene TRBJ1-1; 12 bases map to TRBD1. Per germline, CDR1 SGHVS and CDR2 FQNEAQ. The J segment lost 1 base and the V segment lost 5 bases, leaving 5 bases of the junction unmatched. There are 16 residues in the CDR3. The CDR3 spells CASSTGTGGGNTEAFF. The DNA for the CDR3 is TGTGCCAGCAGCACCGGGACAGGGGGCGGGAACACTGAAGCTTTCTTT.